These 22 T cell receptor beta chains came from one sample sequenced in a study of CD8 T cells in ankylosing spondylitis. The study's findings and limits: Among TCR beta sequences, a motif of under 10 highly homologous variants appeared characteristic of ankylosing spondylitis blood.

These receptors are not linked to any known antigen. MiXCR, applied by TCRdb to the 5' RACE reads, yields one record per CDR3 protein. The profile covers some 700,000 distinct CDR3 sequences, with around a fifth appearing a single time and around 19% taken by the ten largest. Material for sequencing was blood, either unsorted or a sorted T cell fraction (not recorded which). The receptors were sampled from a male donor with ankylosing spondylitis.

This clonotype occurred a few times. CDR3 amino acids: CASSLGTPLNTQYF. In DNA form, the CDR3 reads TGTGCCAGCAGCCTGGGCACCCCCCTCAATACGCAGTATTTT. The rearrangement joins TRBV7-2 to TRBJ2-3; D remains ambiguous. The V and J ends lost 5 bases and 7 bases respectively, with 16 bases between them. The CDR3 is 14 amino acids. Germline V gene sequence: CDR1 SGHTA, CDR2 FQGNSA.

The V and J genes are TRBV11-2 and TRBJ2-2, with 15 bases identical to TRBD2. V lost 6 bases and J lost 6; bases outside the gene matches: 2. Germline lookup yields CDR1 SGHAT and CDR2 FQNNGV. This CDR3 is 15 amino acids long. DNA of the CDR3: TGTGCCAGCAGAGGACTAGCGGGAGGGCCCGGGGAGCTGTTTTTT. It codes for CASRGLAGGPGELFF.

The chain couples TRBV2 to TRBJ1-5, with D maybe TRBD1 (6 bases). The germline CDR1 and CDR2 sequences are SNHLY and FYNNEI. V lost 8 bases, J lost 10 bases, and 21 bases lay in between. This CDR3 has 14 amino acids. The CDR3 region is CASSLGGGARPQHF. The DNA for the CDR3 is TGTGCCAGCTCCCTAGGGGGAGGAGCAAGACCCCAGCATTTT. Complete variable domain (other parts from reference TRBV2 and TRBJ1-5): EPEVTQTPSHQVTQMGQEVILRCVPISNHLYFYWYRQILGQKVEFLVSFYNNEISEKSEIFDDQFSVERPDGSNFTLKIRSTKLEDSAMYFCASSLGGGARPQHFGDGTRLSIL.

In its sample, this clonotype was seen many times. V is TRBV27 and J is TRBJ1-2; D gene uncertain. This CDR3 contains 14 residues. Trimming left V 5 bases short and J 0 bases short, with 10 bases between. CDR1 and CDR2 (germline): MNHEY, SMNVEV (reference sequence). The CDR3 loop is CASSLSGANYGYTF. CDR3 DNA sequence: TGTGCCAGCAGTCTTTCTGGGGCTAACTATGGCTACACCTTC.

This rearrangement joins TRBV28 to TRBJ1-5, with D perhaps TRBD1 (6 bases). There are 12 residues in the CDR3. V lost 7 bases and J 7 bases, leaving 11 bases between the germline ends. Per the germline V gene, CDR1 is MDHEN and CDR2 is SYDVKM. The DNA for the CDR3 is TGTGCCAGCATCACGCAGGGGCAGCCCCAGCATTTT. It specifies CASITQGQPQHF.

This clonotype has just a few counts. This chain connects TRBV12-3 or TRBV12-4 to TRBJ1-1, with a weak D call TRBD1 (6 bases). The CDR3 consists of 13 residues. V was pared by 3 bases and J by 6 bases, with 11 bases between. The CDR3 here is CASSFGRTAEAFF. CDR3 DNA: TGTGCCAGCAGTTTTGGTCGGACAGCTGAAGCTTTCTTT.

J is TRBJ1-5 and V is TRBV6-5, with no clear D. CDR1 and CDR2 (germline): MNHEY, SVGAGI. The CDR3 is 14 amino acids. The V and J ends lost 4 bases and 4 bases respectively, with 11 bases between them. CDR3 loop: CASSSRLRNQPQHF. The DNA for the CDR3 is TGTGCCAGCAGTTCGAGGCTGAGGAATCAGCCCCAGCATTTT.

The CDR3 coding sequence is TGTGCCAGTAGTCGTGGGACCTCTGAAGCTTTCTTT. The encoded protein is CASSRGTSEAFF. V and J are TRBV19 and TRBJ1-1; weak D call: TRBD1 (5 bases). Germline CDR1 LNHDA, CDR2 SQIVND (reference sequence). V was pared by 5 bases and J by 6 bases, with 10 bases between. The CDR3 has 12 residues.

The V call is TRBV7-9, the J call TRBJ2-3; tentatively, D is TRBD2 (5 bases). The CDR3 totals 15 residues. CDR1 is SEHNR and CDR2 is FQNEAQ in the germline V gene (reference sequence). V lost 3 bases and J lost 0, with 10 bases in between. The CDR3 reads CASSFSTRSTDTQYF. The CDR3 DNA reads as TGTGCCAGCAGCTTTTCTACTAGGAGCACAGATACGCAGTATTTT. The full variable domain, rest sourced from reference TRBV7-9 and TRBJ2-3, is DTGVSQNPRHKITKRGQNVTFRCDPISEHNRLYWYRQTLGQGPEFLTYFQNEAQLEKSRLLSDRFSAERPKGSFSTLEIQRTEQGDSAMYLCASSFSTRSTDTQYFGPGTRLTVL.

The chain employs TRBV29-1 and TRBJ2-1, with 7 bases identical to TRBD1. Germline V lookup: CDR1 SQVTM, CDR2 ANQGSEA. Trimming cost V 5 bases and J 4 bases; bases outside gene matches: 5. This CDR3 is 13 amino acids long. The CDR3 DNA sequence: TGCAGCGTTTGGGACAGCTTTTACAATGAGCAGTTCTTC. This codes for CSVWDSFYNEQFF.

There are a few counts of this clonotype. The chain carries TRBV7-3 and TRBJ2-5; 7 nucleotides match TRBD2. Germline CDR1 is SGHTA and CDR2 is FQGTGA. Germline trimming cut 1 base from V and 1 base from J; bases unmatched to any gene: 3. This CDR3 is 15 amino acids long. Here the CDR3 DNA reads TGTGCCAGCAGCTTAAGGGGCGGGGGCCAAGAGACCCAGTACTTC. Encoded protein: CASSLRGGGQETQYF.

This clonotype rates as medium-sized. The chain uses TRBV29-1 and TRBJ2-3; 8 bases are a match to TRBD1. V lost 6 bases and J lost 1; bases outside the gene matches: 6. Germline V lookup: CDR1 SQVTM, CDR2 ANQGSEA. This CDR3 is 14 amino acids long. This CDR3 is CSVGPGQGTDTQYF. CDR3 DNA sequence: TGCAGCGTGGGACCGGGACAGGGCACAGATACGCAGTATTTT.

This clonotype was detected once. This CDR3 reads CSATAPGQPGTEAFF. CDR3 DNA: TGCAGTGCCACCGCCCCCGGACAGCCGGGCACTGAAGCTTTCTTT. The chain joins TRBV20-1 to TRBJ1-1; the D gene is possibly TRBD1 (6 bases). The CDR3 is made up of 15 amino acids. CDR1 DFQATT and CDR2 SNEGSKA come from the germline V gene (reference sequence). V was cut by 6 bases and J by 4 bases, with 21 bases left in between.

As DNA, the CDR3 is TGTGCCAGCGGAGCTAGAACCTACAATGAGCAGTTCTTC. Translated: CASGARTYNEQFF. This chain connects TRBV3-1 to TRBJ2-1; D gene unclear. V lost 8 bases and J lost 2, with 10 bases in between. The length of the CDR3 is 13 residues. Germline V gives CDR1 LGHDT, CDR2 YNNKEL (reference sequence).

This clonotype was counted only a few times. The rearrangement links TRBV5-1 to TRBJ1-1; D not certain. V lost 4 bases and J 1 base, leaving 11 bases between the germline ends. The germline V gene encodes CDR1 SGHRS and CDR2 YFSETQ. This CDR3 contains 14 residues. The CDR3 DNA reads as TGCGCCAGCAGCCCGCGCCCCGCGAACACTGAAGCTTTCTTT. It encodes CASSPRPANTEAFF.

Only a few counts were recorded for this clonotype. V gene TRBV7-2 combines with J gene TRBJ2-1; a weak D match, TRBD2 (5 bases). CDR1 and CDR2 (germline): SGHTA, FQGNSA. The V end lost 7 bases, the J end lost 2 bases, and 12 bases lay between the germline ends. This CDR3 contains 14 residues. CDR3 in amino acids: CASIPPGAYNEQFF. CDR3 DNA: TGTGCCAGCATCCCCCCCGGGGCCTACAATGAGCAGTTCTTC. Filled out from reference TRBV7-2 and TRBJ2-1, the complete variable domain reads GAGVSQSPSNKVTEKGKDVELRCDPISGHTALYWYRQSLGQGLEFLIYFQGNSAPDKSGLPSDRFSAERTGGSVSTLTIQRTQQEDSAVYLCASIPPGAYNEQFFGPGTRLTVL.

The chain uses TRBV20-1 and TRBJ2-7; 9 nucleotides agree with TRBD2. J gave up 7 bases and V 3 bases, and 10 bases lay outside the gene matches. CDR1 is DFQATT and CDR2 is SNEGSKA in the germline V gene (reference sequence). The CDR3 has 14 amino acids. The CDR3 coding sequence is TGCAGTGCTAGTCTCGCGGGAGGGCCGGGGGAGCAGTACTTC. Its protein product is CSASLAGGPGEQYF.

This clonotype was observed a handful of times. The chain uses TRBV9 and TRBJ2-5; 8 nucleotides agree with TRBD2. CDR3 length: 16 amino acids. J lost 3 bases, V lost 3 bases, and 10 bases had no gene match. Germline CDR1 reads SGDLS; CDR2 reads YYNGEE. CDR3 sequence (DNA): TGTGCCAGCAGCGCCGTCGCCACTAGCGGAAAAGAGACCCAGTACTTC. Translation: CASSAVATSGKETQYF.

Only a few counts were recorded for this clonotype. The chain uses TRBV5-1 and TRBJ2-7; the match to TRBD1 covers 7 bases. CDR3 size: 15 residues. The J segment lost 2 bases and the V segment lost 4 bases, leaving 9 bases of the junction unmatched. Germline loops: CDR1 SGHRS, CDR2 YFSETQ. In DNA form, the CDR3 reads TGCGCCAGCAGCACCCGGGACAGCCCCACCTACGAGCAGTACTTC. Its protein product is CASSTRDSPTYEQYF.

The chain recombines TRBV29-1 with TRBJ2-6; maybe TRBD1 (6 bases). The V gene's germline CDR1 is SQVTM and CDR2 ANQGSEA. Trimming left V 4 bases short and J 0 bases short, with 16 bases between. This CDR3 spans 17 amino acids. CDR3 region: CSVVANRASSGANVLTF. The CDR3, as DNA: TGCAGCGTTGTTGCGAACAGGGCCTCCTCTGGGGCCAACGTCCTGACTTTC.

The rearrangement joins TRBV28 to TRBJ2-4, with 9 bases matching TRBD2. CDR1 is MDHEN and CDR2 is SYDVKM in the germline V gene. J was trimmed by 0 bases and V by 6 bases; bases with no gene match: 12. CDR3 length: 18 residues. CDR3 coding DNA: TGTGCCAGCAGACTAGCGGGCGGGGGGAACTTAGCCAAAAACATTCAGTACTTC. It is translated as CASRLAGGGNLAKNIQYF.

The chain is built from TRBV10-3 and TRBJ2-2; D perhaps matches TRBD1 (6 bases). V lost 8 bases and J 5 bases, leaving 12 bases between the germline ends. This CDR3 has 13 residues. Germline V gene data show CDR1 as ENHRY and CDR2 as SYGVKD. CDR3 in amino acids: CAIASRGTGELFF. In nucleotides, the CDR3 is TGTGCCATCGCCTCAAGGGGGACCGGGGAGCTGTTTTTT.